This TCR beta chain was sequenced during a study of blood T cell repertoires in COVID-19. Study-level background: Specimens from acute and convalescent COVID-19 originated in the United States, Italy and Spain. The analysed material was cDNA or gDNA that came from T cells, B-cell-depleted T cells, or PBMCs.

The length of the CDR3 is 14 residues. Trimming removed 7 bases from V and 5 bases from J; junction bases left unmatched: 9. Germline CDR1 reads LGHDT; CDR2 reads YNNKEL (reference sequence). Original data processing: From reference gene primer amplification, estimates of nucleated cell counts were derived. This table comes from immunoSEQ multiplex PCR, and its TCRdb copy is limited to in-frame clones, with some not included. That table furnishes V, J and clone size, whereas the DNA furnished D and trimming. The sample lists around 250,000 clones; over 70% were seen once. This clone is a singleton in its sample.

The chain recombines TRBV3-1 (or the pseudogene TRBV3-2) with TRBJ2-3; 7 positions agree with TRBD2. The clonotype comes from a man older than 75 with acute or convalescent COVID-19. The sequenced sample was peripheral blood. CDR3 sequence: CASMRAGAEDTQYF. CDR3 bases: TGTGCCAGCATGAGGGCGGGAGCGGAAGATACGCAGTATTTT.